In this sample, the clone carrying this T cell receptor (beta chain) turned up a few times. Its specificity is unknown. The study sequenced cultured CD4+ T cell DNA using the Oncomine TCR Beta short-read assay. Using its own MiXCR run on the PCR reads, TCRdb lists one record per CDR3 protein. The sample includes 5,500 to 8,500 distinct CDR3 sequences, roughly 50% seen only once; the top ten take roughly 35%. Treatment reported: approximately 9-day PBMC culture with coronavirus spike peptide pools or control peptides (ViraFEST assay). CD4+ T cells of the unexposed donor were collected before the COVID-19 pandemic (2011-2018). The data are from a study of vaccination and CD4 T cells after COVID-19. General study results and limits: Spike mono-reactivity marked 304 of 307 vaccine-specific clones in convalescent patients. Data came from relatively few convalescent patients and lacked early post-infection timepoints.

There are 14 residues in the CDR3. Per germline, CDR1 SGHNT and CDR2 YYREEE (reference sequence). V lost 2 bases, J lost 0 bases, and 1 base stayed unmatched. The receptor comes from a human donor in good health. The V and J genes are TRBV5-4 and TRBJ2-7, with 8 nucleotides matching TRBD2. Sequenced: CD4+ T cells from blood, cultured in vitro. The CDR3 DNA reads TGTGCCAGCAGCTTAAGCGGGAGCTCCTACGAGCAGTACTTC. This sequence encodes CASSLSGSSYEQYF.